What follows are 18 T cell receptor beta chains derived from one specimen sequenced in a study of blood T cell repertoires in COVID-19. The table came from immunoSEQ multiplex PCR; TCRdb's copy has only in-frame clones and leaves some out. Among around 210,000 clones listed, roughly 88% were seen once. Sequences were obtained from peripheral blood. The source is a man over 45 with COVID-19, enrolled during active disease.

This clone has just one count. The chain combines TRBV6-2 or TRBV6-3 with TRBJ1-5; D perhaps matches TRBD1 (6 bases). Trimming removed 4 bases from V and 0 bases from J, with 10 bases in between. Germline V gene data show CDR1 as MNHEY and CDR2 as SVGEGT. This CDR3 contains 15 residues. Here the CDR3 reads CASSLDSLSNQPQHF. CDR3 DNA sequence: TGTGCCAGCAGTTTGGACAGCCTTAGCAATCAGCCCCAGCATTTT.

J is TRBJ2-7 and V is TRBV9; 9 bases are a match to TRBD1. The ends lost 2 bases at V and 7 bases at J; junction bases unmatched: 10. CDR1 and CDR2 (germline): SGDLS, YYNGEE. CDR3 length: 15 amino acids. The CDR3 coding sequence is TGTGCCAGCAGCGTCTCCGGGACAGGGAGTGAGGAGCAGTACTTC. Protein product: CASSVSGTGSEEQYF.

There are a few counts of this clone. The gene calls are TRBV5-1 and TRBJ2-5; the D gene is possibly TRBD1 (6 bases). This CDR3 comprises 15 residues. The ends were cut back, 0 bases at V and 1 base at J, with 10 bases in the middle. Germline CDR1 is SGHRS and CDR2 is YFSETQ. CDR3: CASSLGATGQETQYF. As DNA, the CDR3 is TGCGCCAGCAGCTTGGGTGCGACAGGCCAAGAGACCCAGTACTTC.

V usage is TRBV6-5 and J usage is TRBJ2-7; D might be TRBD1 (6 bases). Deletions cut 5 bases from V and 4 bases from J, with 18 bases between. CDR1 MNHEY and CDR2 SVGAGI come from the germline V gene. CDR3 length: 15 amino acids. In DNA, the CDR3 is TGTGCCAGCAGTAAATATCGGGACAACGATTACGAGCAGTACTTC. Protein product: CASSKYRDNDYEQYF.

This chain uses TRBV7-2 with TRBJ2-7; 7 bases line up with TRBD2. The CDR3 length is 15 residues. V lost 5 bases and J lost 3; bases outside the gene matches: 10. Looked up from germline, CDR1 is SGHTA and CDR2 is FQGNSA. CDR3 region: CASSPGLEIFYEQYF. Written as DNA, the CDR3 is TGTGCCAGCAGCCCCGGACTAGAGATATTCTACGAGCAGTACTTC.

The gene calls are TRBV4-3 and TRBJ2-3, with 9 bases lining up with TRBD2. Germline V lookup: CDR1 LGHNA, CDR2 YSLEER. The CDR3 spans 14 residues. Germline trimming cut 6 bases from V and 1 base from J; bases unmatched to any gene: 2. This CDR3 is CASRERGGTDTQYF. CDR3 DNA sequence: TGCGCCAGCAGGGAGCGGGGGGGCACAGATACGCAGTATTTT.

V and J are TRBV9 and TRBJ2-3; weak D call: TRBD1 (6 bases). CDR1 is SGDLS, CDR2 YYNGEE, per germline. Trimming removed 5 bases at V and 0 bases at J, with 13 bases between. The CDR3 has 15 amino acids. The CDR3: CASRKGVSSTDTQYF. CDR3 nucleotides: TGTGCCAGCAGAAAGGGGGTATCTAGCACAGATACGCAGTATTTT.

This clone has a single count. The chain uses TRBV4-1 and TRBJ1-6; maybe TRBD1 (6 bases). Germline CDR1 MGHRA, CDR2 YSYEKL. Trimming cost V 4 bases and J 7 bases, with 14 bases left between them. The CDR3 totals 15 residues. The CDR3 sequence: CASSPSDRVNSPLHF. CDR3 bases: TGCGCCAGCAGCCCCTCGGACAGAGTAAATTCACCCCTCCACTTT.

This chain connects TRBV7-2 to TRBJ2-7; maybe TRBD1 (6 bases). The ends were cut back, 2 bases at V and 2 bases at J, with 10 bases in the middle. Germline CDR1 and CDR2: SGHTA and FQGNSA. The CDR3 contains 14 residues. For the CDR3, the DNA is TGTGCCAGCAGCTTATCCTGGACAGCCTACGAGCAGTACTTC. Translated: CASSLSWTAYEQYF.

The chain joins TRBV5-8 to TRBJ2-3; 7 bases agree with TRBD1. Germline V gene data show CDR1 as SGHTS and CDR2 as YDEGEE. CDR3 size: 16 residues. V was pared by 0 bases and J by 1 base, with 5 bases of the junction left unmatched. CDR3 residues: CASSLATGVGTDTQYF. The CDR3 nucleotides read TGTGCCAGCAGCTTGGCTACAGGGGTGGGCACAGATACGCAGTATTTT.

This chain uses TRBV19 with TRBJ2-7; a weak D match, TRBD2 (6 bases). This CDR3 contains 13 residues. Per germline, CDR1 LNHDA and CDR2 SQIVND (reference sequence). Deletions cut 2 bases from V and 6 bases from J, with 11 bases between. CDR3 nucleotide sequence: TGTGCCAGTAGTATATCGGAGGGCGGCGAGCAGTACTTC. Translation: CASSISEGGEQYF.

The genes are TRBV7-2 and TRBJ2-7, with 7 nucleotides matching TRBD1. The CDR3 is 14 amino acids. V was clipped by 2 bases and J by 6 bases; unmatched bases: 7. Per the germline V gene, CDR1 is SGHTA and CDR2 is FQGNSA. The CDR3: CASSLSNRGVEQYF. The CDR3 nucleotides are TGTGCCAGCAGCTTATCGAACAGGGGCGTCGAGCAGTACTTC.

The rearrangement uses TRBV6-2 or TRBV6-3 and TRBJ2-5, with a possible D match to TRBD2 (6 bases). The tail of the sequence fits TRBJ2-7 better, so the J call may be wrong. CDR3 length: 15 residues. The germline V gene encodes CDR1 MNHEY and CDR2 SVGEGT. CDR3 sequence reads: CASSYSTGETFEQYF. In DNA form, the CDR3 reads TGTGCCAGCAGTTACTCAACGGGAGAGACGTTCGAGCAGTACTTC.

The chain combines TRBV7-3 with TRBJ2-1; no clear D. V was clipped by 5 bases and J by 0 bases, with 5 bases between them. The germline gives CDR1 SGHTA, CDR2 FQGTGA. This CDR3 is 13 amino acids long. The DNA of the CDR3 is TGTGCCAGCAGCCCAGGCTCCTACAATGAGCAGTTCTTC. Residues: CASSPGSYNEQFF.

V gene TRBV28 combines with J gene TRBJ1-2; unclear D gene. V lost 6 bases and J lost 1, with 9 bases in between. This CDR3 spans 13 amino acids. Germline V gene data show CDR1 as MDHEN and CDR2 as SYDVKM. This chain's CDR3 is CASSLGVNYGYTF. The CDR3 DNA follows: TGTGCCAGCAGCCTCGGAGTTAACTATGGCTACACCTTC.

The chain recombines TRBV27 with TRBJ2-5; 7 nucleotides match TRBD2. CDR1 MNHEY and CDR2 SMNVEV come from the germline V gene (reference sequence). The CDR3 has 15 residues. Unmatched junction bases numbered 12, after V lost 6 bases and J lost 5 bases. In nucleotides, the CDR3 is TGTGCCAGCAGAGTTTGGGGAGGGAGAGGGGAGACCCAGTACTTC. Translating gives CASRVWGGRGETQYF.

This clone showed up just a few times. The sample carries other DNA sequences with the same CDR3. This chain links TRBV7-3 with TRBJ2-1; 8 bases match TRBD2. CDR1 SGHTA and CDR2 FQGTGA come from the germline V gene. The CDR3 runs 17 residues. The junction had 15 bases not matched to a gene; V was cut back by 5 bases and J by 6 bases. The CDR3 DNA sequence: TGTGCCAGCAGCCTGGCGACCGGGGGGACTAGGGGCAATGAGCAGTTCTTC. Its protein is CASSLATGGTRGNEQFF.

The count of this clone is one. J is TRBJ2-7 and V is TRBV6-5, with a tentative D call TRBD1 (6 bases). Deletions cut 4 bases from V and 0 bases from J, with 13 bases between. Germline CDR1 MNHEY, CDR2 SVGAGI. The CDR3 totals 15 residues. The CDR3 nucleotides are TGTGCCAGCAGTTCCCGGGACACCAGCTCCTACGAGCAGTACTTC. Translation gives CASSSRDTSSYEQYF.